This T cell receptor (beta chain) was identified during a study of CD8 T cells in Susac syndrome. After extraction with the RNeasy kit, 0.5 to 1 ug of the RNA was reverse transcribed using random hexamers. TCRdb processed the immunoSEQ multiplex PCR reads anew with MiXCR; each CDR3 protein has one entry. The table has approximately 180,000 distinct CDR3 sequences, about 94% seen once. Trimming stripped 0 bases from V and 0 bases from J, with 13 bases between. CDR1 and CDR2 (germline): MNHEY, SVGAGI. The CDR3 sequence is 17 residues long. Sequencing was carried out using CD4+ T cells from PBMCs. The chain has TRBV6-5 and TRBJ2-3; the D gene is possibly TRBD1 (5 bases). The TCR sequence derives from a human donor with multiple sclerosis. CDR3 sequence: CASSYSPSTVSTDTQYF. CDR3 coding DNA: TGTGCCAGCAGTTACTCGCCCTCGACAGTTAGCACAGATACGCAGTATTTT.